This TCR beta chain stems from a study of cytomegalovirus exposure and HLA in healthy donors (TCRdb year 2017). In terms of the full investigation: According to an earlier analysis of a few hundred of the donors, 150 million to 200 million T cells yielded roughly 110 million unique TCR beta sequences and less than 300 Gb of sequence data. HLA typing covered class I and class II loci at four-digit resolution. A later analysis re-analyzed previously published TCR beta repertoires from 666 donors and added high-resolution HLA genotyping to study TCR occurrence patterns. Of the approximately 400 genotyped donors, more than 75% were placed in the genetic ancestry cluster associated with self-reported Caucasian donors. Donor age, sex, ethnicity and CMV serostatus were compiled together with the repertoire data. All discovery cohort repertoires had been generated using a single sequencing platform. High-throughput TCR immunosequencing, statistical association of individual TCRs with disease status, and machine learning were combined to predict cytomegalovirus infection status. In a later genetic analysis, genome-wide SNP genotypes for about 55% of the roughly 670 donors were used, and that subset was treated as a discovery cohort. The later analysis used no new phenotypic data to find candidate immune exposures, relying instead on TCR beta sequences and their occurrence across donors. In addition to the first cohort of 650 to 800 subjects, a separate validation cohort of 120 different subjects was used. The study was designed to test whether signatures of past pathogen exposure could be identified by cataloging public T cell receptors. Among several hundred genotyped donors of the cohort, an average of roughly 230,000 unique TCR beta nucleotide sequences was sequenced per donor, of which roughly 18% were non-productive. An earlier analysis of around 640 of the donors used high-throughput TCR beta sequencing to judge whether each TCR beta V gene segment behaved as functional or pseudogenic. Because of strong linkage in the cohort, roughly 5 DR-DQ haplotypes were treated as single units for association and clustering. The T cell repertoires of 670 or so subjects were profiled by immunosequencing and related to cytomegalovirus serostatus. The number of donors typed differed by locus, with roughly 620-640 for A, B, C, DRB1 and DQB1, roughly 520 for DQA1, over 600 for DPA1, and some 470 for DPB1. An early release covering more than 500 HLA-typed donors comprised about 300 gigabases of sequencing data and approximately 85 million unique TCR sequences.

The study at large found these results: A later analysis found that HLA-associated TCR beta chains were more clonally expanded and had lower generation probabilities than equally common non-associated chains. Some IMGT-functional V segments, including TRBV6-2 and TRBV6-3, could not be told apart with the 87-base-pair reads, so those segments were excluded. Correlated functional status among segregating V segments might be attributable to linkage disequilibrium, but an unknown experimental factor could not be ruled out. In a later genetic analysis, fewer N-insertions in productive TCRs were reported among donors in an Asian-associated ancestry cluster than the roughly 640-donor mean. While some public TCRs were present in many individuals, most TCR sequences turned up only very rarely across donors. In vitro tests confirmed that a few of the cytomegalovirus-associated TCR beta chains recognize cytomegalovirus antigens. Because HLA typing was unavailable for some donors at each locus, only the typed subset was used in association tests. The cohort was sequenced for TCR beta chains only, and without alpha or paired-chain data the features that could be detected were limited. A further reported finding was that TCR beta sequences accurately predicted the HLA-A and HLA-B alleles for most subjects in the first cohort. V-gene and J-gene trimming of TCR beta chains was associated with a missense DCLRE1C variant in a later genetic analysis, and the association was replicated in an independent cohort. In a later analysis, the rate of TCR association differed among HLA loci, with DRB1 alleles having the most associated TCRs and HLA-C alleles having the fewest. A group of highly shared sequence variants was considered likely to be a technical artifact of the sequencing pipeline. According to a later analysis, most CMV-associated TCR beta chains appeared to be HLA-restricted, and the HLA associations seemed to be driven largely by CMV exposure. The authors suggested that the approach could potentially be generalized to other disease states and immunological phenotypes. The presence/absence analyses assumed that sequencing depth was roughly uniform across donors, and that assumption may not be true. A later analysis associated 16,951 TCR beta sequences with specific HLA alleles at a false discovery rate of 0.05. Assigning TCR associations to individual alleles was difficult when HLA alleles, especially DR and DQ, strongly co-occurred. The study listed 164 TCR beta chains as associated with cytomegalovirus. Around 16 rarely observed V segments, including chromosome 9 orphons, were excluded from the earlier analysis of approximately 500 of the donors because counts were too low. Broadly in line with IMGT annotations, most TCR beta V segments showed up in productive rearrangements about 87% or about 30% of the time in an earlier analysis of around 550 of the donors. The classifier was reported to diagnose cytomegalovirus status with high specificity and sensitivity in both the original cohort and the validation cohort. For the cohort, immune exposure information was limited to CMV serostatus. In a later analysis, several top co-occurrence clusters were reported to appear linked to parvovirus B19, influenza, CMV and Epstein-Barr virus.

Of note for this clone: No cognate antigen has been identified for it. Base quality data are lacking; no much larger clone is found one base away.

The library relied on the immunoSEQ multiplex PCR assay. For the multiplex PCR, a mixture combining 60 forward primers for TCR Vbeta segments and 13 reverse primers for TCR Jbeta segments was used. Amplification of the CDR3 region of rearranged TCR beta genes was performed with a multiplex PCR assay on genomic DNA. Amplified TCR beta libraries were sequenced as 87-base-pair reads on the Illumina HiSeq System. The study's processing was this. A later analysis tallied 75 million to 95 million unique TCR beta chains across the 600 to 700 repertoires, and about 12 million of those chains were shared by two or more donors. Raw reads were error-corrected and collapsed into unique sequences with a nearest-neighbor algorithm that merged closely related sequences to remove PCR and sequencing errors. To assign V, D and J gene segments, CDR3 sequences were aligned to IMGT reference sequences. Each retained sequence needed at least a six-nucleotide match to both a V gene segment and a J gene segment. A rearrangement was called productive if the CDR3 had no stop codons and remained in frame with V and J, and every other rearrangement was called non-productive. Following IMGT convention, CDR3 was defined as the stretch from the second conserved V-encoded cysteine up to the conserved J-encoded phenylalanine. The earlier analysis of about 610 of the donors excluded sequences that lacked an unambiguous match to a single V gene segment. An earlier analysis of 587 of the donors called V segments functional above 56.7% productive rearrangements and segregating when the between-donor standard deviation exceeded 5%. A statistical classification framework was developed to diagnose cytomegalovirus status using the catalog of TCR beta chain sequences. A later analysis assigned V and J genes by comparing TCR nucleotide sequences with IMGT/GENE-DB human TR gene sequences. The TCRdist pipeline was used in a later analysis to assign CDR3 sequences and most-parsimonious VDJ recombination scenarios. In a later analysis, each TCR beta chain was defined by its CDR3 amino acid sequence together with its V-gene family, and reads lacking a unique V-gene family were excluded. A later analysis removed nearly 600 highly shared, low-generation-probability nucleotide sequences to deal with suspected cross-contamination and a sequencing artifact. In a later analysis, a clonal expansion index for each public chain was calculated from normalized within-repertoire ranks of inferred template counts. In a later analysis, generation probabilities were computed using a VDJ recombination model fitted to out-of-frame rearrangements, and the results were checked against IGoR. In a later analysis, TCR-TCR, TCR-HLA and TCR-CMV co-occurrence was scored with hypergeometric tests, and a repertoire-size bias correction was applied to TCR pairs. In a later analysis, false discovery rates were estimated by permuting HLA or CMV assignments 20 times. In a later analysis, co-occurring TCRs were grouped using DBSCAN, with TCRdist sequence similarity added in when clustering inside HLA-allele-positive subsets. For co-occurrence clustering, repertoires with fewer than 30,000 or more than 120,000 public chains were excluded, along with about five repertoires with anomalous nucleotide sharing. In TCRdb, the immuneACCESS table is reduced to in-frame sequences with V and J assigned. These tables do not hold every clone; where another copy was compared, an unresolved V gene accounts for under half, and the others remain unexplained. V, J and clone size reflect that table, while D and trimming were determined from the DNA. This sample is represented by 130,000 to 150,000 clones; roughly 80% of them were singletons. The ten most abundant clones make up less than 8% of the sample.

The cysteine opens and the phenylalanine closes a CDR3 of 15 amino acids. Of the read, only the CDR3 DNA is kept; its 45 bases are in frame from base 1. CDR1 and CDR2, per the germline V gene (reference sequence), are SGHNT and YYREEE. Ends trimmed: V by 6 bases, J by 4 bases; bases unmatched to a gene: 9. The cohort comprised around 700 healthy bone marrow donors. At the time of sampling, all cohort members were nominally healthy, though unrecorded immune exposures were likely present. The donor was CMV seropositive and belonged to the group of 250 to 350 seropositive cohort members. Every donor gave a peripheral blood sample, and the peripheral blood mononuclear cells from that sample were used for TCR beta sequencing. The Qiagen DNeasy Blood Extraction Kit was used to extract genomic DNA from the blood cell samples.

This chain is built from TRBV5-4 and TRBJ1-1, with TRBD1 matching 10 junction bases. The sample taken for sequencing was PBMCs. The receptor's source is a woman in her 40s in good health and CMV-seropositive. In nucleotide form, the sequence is TGTGCCAGCACCTTAAAGGGGACAGGGGTCACTGAAGCTTTCTTT. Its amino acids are CASTLKGTGVTEAFF. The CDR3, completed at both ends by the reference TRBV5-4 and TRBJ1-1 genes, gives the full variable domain ETGVTQSPTHLIKTRGQQVTLRCSSQSGHNTVSWYQQALGQGPQFIFQYYREEENGRGNFPPRFSGLQFPNYSSELNVNALELDDSALYLCASTLKGTGVTEAFFGQGTRLTVV.